This TCR beta chain was recorded in a study of blood T cell repertoires in COVID-19. Study-level background: From the United States, Italy and Spain came samples of acute and convalescent COVID-19.

V lost 0 bases, J lost 4 bases, and 11 bases lay in between. This CDR3 contains 15 residues. Germline lookup yields CDR1 SEHNR and CDR2 FQNEAQ (reference sequence). Per the original methods: Reference gene primer amplification in the assay estimated nucleated cell counts. Sequencing used immunoSEQ multiplex PCR; TCRdb keeps in-frame clones, though not all of them. D and trimming come from the DNA, and the V and J calls and clone size come from that table. The sample records hundreds of thousands of clones, nearly 90% being singletons. The sample comprised peripheral blood. This clonotype originated in a woman under 30 who had recovered from COVID-19. This chain joins TRBV7-9 and TRBJ2-3; D is unclear. DNA for the CDR3: TGTGCCAGCAGCTTAGCCGAATCTGCGCCAGATACGCAGTATTTT. Translation gives CASSLAESAPDTQYF.